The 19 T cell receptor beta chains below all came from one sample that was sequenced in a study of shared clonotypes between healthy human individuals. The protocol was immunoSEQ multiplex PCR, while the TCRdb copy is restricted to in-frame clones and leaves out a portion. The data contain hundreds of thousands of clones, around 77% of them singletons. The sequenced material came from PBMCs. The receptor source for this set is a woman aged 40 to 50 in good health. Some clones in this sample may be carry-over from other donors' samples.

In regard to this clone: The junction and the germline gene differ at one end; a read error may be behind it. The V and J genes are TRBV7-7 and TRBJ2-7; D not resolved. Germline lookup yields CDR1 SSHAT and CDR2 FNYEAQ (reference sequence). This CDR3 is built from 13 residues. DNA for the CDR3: TGTGCTAGCAGCTTCAGTCTGTCCTACGAGCAGTACTTC. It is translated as CASSFSLSYEQYF.

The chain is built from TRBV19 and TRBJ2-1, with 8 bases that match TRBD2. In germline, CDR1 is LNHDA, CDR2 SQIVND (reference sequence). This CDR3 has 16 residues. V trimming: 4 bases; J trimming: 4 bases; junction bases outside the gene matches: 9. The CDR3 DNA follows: TGTGCCAGTAGTACCCCCGGACTAGCAGCATACAATGAGCAGTTCTTC. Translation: CASSTPGLAAYNEQFF.

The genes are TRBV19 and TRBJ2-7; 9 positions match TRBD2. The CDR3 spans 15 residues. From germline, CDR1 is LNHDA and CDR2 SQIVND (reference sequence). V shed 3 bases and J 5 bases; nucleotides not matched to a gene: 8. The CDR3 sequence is CASSISGRNLDEQYF. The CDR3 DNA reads TGTGCCAGTAGTATTAGCGGGAGAAATTTAGACGAGCAGTACTTC.

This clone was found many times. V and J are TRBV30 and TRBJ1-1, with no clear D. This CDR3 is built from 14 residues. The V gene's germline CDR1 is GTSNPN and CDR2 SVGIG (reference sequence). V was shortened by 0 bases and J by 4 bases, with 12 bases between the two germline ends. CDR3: CAWSVKGVATEAFF. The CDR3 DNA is TGTGCCTGGAGTGTCAAGGGAGTGGCCACTGAAGCTTTCTTT.

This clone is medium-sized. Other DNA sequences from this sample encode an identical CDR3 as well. DNA of the CDR3: TGCGCCAGCAGCCCGCGGGACAGAAACTATGGCTACACCTTC. It encodes CASSPRDRNYGYTF. V and J are TRBV5-1 and TRBJ1-2; 7 nucleotides agree with TRBD1. Germline V gene data show CDR1 as SGHRS and CDR2 as YFSETQ. The V segment lost 4 bases and the J segment 2 bases; nucleotides outside the gene matches: 5. The CDR3 spans 14 residues.

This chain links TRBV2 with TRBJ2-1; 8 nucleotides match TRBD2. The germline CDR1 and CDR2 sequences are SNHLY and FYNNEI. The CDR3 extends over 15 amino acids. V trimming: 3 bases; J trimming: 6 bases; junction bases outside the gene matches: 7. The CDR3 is CASSEDGRVFNEQFF. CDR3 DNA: TGTGCCAGCAGTGAGGACGGGAGGGTTTTCAATGAGCAGTTCTTC.

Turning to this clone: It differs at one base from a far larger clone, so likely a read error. The CDR3 loop is CASTRTQETRYF. The CDR3, as DNA: TGTGCCAGCACCCGGACCCAAGAGACCCGGTACTTC. This chain joins TRBV28 and TRBJ2-5, with D hard to call. From germline, CDR1 is MDHEN and CDR2 SYDVKM. The CDR3 runs 12 residues.

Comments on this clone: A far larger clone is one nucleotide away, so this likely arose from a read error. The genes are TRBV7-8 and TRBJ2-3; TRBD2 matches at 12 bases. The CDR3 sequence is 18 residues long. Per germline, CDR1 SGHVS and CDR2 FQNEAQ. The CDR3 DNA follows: TGTGCCAGCAGCTTAGAGGCTAGCGGGAGGGCATGGGCAGATATGCAGTATTTT. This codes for CASSLEASGRAWADMQYF.

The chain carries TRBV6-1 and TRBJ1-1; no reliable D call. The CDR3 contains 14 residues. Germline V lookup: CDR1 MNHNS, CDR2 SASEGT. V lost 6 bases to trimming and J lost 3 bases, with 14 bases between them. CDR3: CASSQLSADTEAFF. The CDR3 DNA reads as TGTGCCAGCAGCCAGCTCTCAGCGGACACTGAAGCTTTCTTT.

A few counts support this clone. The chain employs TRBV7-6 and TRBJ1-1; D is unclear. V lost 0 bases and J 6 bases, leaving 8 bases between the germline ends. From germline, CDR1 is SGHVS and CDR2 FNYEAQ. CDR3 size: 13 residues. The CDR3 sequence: CASSLALTAEAFF. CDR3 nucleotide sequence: TGTGCCAGCAGCTTAGCGCTCACAGCTGAAGCTTTCTTT.

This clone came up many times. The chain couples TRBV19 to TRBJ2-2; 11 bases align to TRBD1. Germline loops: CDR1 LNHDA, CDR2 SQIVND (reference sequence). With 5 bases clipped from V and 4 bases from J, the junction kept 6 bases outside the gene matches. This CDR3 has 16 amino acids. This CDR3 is CASSGQGAVATGELFF. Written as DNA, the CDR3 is TGTGCCAGTAGTGGACAGGGGGCCGTTGCCACCGGGGAGCTGTTTTTT.

The CDR3 bases are TGTGCCAGCAGCCAAGATCTGTACGGGATCACCCAGGGGTCCTACAATGAGCAGTTCTTC. It codes for CASSQDLYGITQGSYNEQFF. The J gene is TRBJ2-1, the V gene TRBV4-2; TRBD1 might be the D (6 bases). Per germline, CDR1 LGHNA and CDR2 YNFKEQ. The CDR3 sequence is 20 residues long. The V end lost 0 bases, the J end lost 1 base, and 22 bases lay between the germline ends.

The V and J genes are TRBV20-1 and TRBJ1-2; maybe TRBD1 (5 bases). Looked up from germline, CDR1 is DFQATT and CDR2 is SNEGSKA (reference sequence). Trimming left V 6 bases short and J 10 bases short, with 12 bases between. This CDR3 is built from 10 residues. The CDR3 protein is CSASGDLYTF. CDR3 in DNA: TGCAGTGCCAGTGGGGACCTCTACACCTTC.

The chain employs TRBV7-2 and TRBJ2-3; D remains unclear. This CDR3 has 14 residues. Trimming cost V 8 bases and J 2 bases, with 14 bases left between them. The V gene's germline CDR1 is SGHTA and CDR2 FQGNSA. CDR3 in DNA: TGTGCCAGCGCTCGCCTTCCCCCCACAGATACGCAGTATTTT. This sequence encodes CASARLPPTDTQYF. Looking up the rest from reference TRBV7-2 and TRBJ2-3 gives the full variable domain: GAGVSQSPSNKVTEKGKDVELRCDPISGHTALYWYRQSLGQGLEFLIYFQGNSAPDKSGLPSDRFSAERTGGSVSTLTIQRTQQEDSAVYLCASARLPPTDTQYFGPGTRLTVL.

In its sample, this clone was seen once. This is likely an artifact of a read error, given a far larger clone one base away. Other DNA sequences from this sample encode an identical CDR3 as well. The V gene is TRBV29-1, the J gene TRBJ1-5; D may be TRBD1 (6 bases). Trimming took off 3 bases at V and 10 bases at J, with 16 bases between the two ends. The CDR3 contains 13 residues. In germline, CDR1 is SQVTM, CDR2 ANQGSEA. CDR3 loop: CSVDSGVGQPQHF. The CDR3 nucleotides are TGCAGCGTTGATTCAGGGGTTGGTCAACCCCAGCATTTT.

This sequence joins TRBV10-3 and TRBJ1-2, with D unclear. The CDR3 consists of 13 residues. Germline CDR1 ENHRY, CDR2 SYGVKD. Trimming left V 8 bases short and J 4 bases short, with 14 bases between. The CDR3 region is CAISSGPTYGYTF. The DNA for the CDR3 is TGTGCCATCTCTTCCGGGCCTACCTATGGCTACACCTTC.

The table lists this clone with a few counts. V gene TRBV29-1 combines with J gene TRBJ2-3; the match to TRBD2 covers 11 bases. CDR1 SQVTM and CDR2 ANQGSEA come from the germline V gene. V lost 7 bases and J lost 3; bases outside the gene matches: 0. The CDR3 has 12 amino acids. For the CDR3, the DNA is TGCAGCGGGACTAGCGGGACAGATACGCAGTATTTT. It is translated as CSGTSGTDTQYF.

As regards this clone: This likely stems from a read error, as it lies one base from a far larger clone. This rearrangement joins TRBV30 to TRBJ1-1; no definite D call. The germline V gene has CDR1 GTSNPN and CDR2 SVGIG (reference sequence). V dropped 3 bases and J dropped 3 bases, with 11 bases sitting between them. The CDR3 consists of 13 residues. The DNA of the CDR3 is TGTGCCTGGAGCGTTGGGAGGGACACTGAAGCTTTCTTT. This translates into CAWSVGRDTEAFF. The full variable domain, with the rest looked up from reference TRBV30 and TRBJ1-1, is SQTIHQWPATLVQPVGSPLSLECTVEGTSNPNLYWYRQAAGRGLQLLFYSVGIGQISSEVPQNLSASRPQDRQFILSSKKLLLSDSGFYLCAWSVGRDTEAFFGQGTRLTVV.

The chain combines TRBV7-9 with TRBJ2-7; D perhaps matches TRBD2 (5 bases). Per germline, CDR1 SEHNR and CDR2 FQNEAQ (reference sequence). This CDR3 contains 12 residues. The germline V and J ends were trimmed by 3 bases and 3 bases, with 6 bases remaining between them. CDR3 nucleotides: TGTGCCAGCAGCTTCACTAGCTACGAGCAGTACTTC. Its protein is CASSFTSYEQYF.